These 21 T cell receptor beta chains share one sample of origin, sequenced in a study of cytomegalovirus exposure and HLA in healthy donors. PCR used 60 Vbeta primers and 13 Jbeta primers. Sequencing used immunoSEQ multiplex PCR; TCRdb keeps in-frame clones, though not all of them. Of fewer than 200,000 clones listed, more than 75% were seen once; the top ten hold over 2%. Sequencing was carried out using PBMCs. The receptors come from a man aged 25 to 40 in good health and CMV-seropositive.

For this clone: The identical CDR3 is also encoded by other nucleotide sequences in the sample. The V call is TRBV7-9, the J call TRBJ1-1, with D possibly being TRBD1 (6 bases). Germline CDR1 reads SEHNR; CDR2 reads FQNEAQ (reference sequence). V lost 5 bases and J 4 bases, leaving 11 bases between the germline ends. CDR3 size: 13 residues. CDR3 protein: CASSLTGSTEAFF. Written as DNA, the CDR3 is TGTGCCAGCAGCCTGACAGGATCCACTGAAGCTTTCTTT.

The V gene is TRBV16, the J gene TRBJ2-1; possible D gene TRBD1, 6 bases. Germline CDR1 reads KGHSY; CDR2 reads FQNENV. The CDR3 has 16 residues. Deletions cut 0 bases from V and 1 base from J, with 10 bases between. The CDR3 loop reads CASSQSQGRSYNEQFF. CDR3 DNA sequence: TGTGCCAGCAGCCAATCCCAGGGGAGATCCTACAATGAGCAGTTCTTC.

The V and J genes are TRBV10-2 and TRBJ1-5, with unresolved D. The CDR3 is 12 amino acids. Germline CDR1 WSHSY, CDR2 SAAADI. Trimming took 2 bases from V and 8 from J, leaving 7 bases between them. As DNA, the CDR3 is TGCGCCAGCAGTGAGGGGCGGGAGCCCCAGCATTTT. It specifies CASSEGREPQHF.

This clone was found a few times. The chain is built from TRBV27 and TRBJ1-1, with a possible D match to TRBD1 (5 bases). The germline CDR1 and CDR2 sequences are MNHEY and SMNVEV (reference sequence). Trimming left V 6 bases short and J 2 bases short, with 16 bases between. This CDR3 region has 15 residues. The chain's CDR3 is CASREGTFLNTEAFF. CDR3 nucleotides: TGTGCCAGCAGGGAGGGGACTTTTCTTAACACTGAAGCTTTCTTT.

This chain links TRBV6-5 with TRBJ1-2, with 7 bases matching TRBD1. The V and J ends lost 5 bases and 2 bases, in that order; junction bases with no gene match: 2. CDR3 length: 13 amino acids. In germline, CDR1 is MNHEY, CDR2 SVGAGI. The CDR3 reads CASSDRENYGYTF. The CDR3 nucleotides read TGTGCCAGCAGTGACAGGGAAAACTATGGCTACACCTTC.

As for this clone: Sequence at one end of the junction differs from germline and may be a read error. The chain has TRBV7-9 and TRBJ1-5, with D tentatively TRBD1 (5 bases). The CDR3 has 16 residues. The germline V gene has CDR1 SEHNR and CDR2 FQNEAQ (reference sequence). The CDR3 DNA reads TGTTCCAGCAGCTTAGGGGCAGCAGACCACAATCAGCCCCAGCATTTT. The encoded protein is CSSSLGAADHNQPQHF.

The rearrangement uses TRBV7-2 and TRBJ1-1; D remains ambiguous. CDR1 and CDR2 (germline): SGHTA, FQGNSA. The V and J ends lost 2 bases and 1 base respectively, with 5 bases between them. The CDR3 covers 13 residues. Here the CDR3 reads CASSLRQNTEAFF. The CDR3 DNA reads TGTGCCAGCAGCTTAAGACAGAACACTGAAGCTTTCTTT.

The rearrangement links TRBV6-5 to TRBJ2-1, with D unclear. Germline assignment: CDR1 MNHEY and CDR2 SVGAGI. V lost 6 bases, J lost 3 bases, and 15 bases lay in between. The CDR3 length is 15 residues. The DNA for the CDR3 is TGTGCCAGCAGAGAGAAACTGCCGCTCTACAATGAGCAGTTCTTC. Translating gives CASREKLPLYNEQFF.

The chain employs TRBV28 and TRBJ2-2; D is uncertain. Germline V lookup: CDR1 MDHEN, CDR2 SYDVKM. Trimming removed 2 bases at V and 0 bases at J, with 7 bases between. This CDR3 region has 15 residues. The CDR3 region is CASSLGGSNTGELFF. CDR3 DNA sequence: TGTGCCAGCAGTTTAGGCGGTTCGAACACCGGGGAGCTGTTTTTT.

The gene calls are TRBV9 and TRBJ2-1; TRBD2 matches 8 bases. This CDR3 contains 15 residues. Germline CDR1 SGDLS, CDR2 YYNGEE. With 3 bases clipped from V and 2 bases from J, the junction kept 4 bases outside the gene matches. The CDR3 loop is CASSGSGAAYNEQFF. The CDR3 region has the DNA TGTGCCAGCAGCGGTAGCGGGGCGGCCTACAATGAGCAGTTCTTC.

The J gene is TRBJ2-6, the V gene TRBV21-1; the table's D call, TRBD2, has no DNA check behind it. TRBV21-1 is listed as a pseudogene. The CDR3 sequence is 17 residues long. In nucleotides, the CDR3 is TGTGCCAGCAACTTAGCGGGAGTGGTCGGCGGGGCCAACGTCCTGACTTTC. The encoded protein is CASNLAGVVGGANVLTF.

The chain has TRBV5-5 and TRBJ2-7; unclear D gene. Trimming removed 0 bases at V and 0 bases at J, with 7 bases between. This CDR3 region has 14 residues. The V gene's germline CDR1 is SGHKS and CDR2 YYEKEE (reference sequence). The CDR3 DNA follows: TGTGCCAGCAGCTTGGCCCAAGCCTCCTACGAGCAGTACTTC. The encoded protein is CASSLAQASYEQYF.

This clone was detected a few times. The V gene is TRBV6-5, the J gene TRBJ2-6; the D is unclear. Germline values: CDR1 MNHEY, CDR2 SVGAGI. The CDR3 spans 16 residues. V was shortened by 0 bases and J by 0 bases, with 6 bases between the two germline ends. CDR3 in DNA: TGTGCCAGCAGTTACTCGGCCAGCTCTGGGGCCAACGTCCTGACTTTC. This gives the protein CASSYSASSGANVLTF.

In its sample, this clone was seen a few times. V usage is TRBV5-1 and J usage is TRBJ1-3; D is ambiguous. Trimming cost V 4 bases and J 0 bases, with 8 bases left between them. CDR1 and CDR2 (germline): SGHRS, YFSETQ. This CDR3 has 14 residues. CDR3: CASSQDYSGNTIYF. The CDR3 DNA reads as TGCGCCAGCAGCCAAGACTACTCTGGAAACACCATATATTTT.

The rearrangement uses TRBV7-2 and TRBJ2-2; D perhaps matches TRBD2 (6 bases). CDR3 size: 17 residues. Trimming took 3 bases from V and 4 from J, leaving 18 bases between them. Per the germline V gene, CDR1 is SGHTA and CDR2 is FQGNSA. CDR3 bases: TGTGCCAGCAGCTTGGTGGGTAGCGGCCTCTTCACCGGGGAGCTGTTTTTT. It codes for CASSLVGSGLFTGELFF.

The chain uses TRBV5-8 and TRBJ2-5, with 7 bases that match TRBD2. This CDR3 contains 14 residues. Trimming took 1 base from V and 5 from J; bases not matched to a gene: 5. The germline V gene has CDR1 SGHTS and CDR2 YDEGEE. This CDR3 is CASSLFAGDETQYF. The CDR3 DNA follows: TGTGCCAGCAGCTTGTTCGCGGGAGATGAGACCCAGTACTTC.

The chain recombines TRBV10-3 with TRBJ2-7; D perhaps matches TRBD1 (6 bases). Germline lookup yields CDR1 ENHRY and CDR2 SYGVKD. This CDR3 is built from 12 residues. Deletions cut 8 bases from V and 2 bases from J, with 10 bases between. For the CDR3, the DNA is TGTGCCATCGGGGGCAACACCTACGAGCAGTACGTC. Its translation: CAIGGNTYEQYV.

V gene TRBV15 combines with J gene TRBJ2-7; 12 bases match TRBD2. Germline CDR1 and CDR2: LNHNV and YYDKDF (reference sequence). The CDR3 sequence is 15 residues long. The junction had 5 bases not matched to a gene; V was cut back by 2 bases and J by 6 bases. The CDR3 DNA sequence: TGTGCCACCAGCAGAAGACTAGCGGGAGAAGGCGAGCAGTACTTC. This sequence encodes CATSRRLAGEGEQYF.

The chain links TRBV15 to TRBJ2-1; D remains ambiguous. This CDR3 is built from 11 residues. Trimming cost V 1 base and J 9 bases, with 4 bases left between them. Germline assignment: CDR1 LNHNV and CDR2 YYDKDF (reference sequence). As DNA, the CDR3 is TGTGCCACCAGCAGAGCGGGTGAGCAGTTCTTC. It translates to CATSRAGEQFF.

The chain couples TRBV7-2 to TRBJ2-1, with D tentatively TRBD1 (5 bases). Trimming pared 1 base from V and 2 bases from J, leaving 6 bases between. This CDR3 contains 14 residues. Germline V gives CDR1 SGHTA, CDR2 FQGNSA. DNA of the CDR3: TGTGCCAGCAGCTTAGGACAGCCCTACAATGAGCAGTTCTTC. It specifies CASSLGQPYNEQFF.

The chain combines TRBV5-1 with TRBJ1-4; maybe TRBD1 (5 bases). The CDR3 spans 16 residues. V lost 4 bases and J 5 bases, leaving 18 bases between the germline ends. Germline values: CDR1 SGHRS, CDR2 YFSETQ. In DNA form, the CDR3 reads TGCGCCAGCAGCAGGGGCGCCCAGGGTACGAATGAAAAACTGTTTTTT. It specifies CASSRGAQGTNEKLFF.